The clone carrying this T cell receptor beta chain was recorded a few times. Its antigen is unknown. It was with unique molecular identifiers that the TCRbeta library was prepared. TCRdb processed the PCR reads anew with MiXCR; each CDR3 protein has one entry. The sample carries about 130,000 distinct CDR3 sequences, more than 9.5% recorded once. This entry is derived from a study of T-cell reconstitution after alpha-beta-depleted transplantation in children. Study results and caveats: Newly made T cells mostly supplied T-cell counts and diversity one year after transplant. Surviving recipient T cells and thymic progenitors produced the high day-60 TCRbeta diversity seen in some patients. Reportedly, alpha-beta T cells present about two months post-transplant originated from several hundred expanded clones of graft origin.

The germline gives CDR1 SGDLS, CDR2 YYNGEE. The CDR3 is 15 residues long. V was clipped by 0 bases and J by 5 bases, with 12 bases between them. This chain uses TRBV9 with TRBJ2-1; no clear D. Sequencing was performed on PBMCs, mostly from graft donor cells, taken 180 days after TCRalphabeta/CD19-depleted stem cell transplant. This clonotype was obtained from a girl in the first two years of life who had a stem cell transplant for combined immunodeficiency, so the T cells may come from the graft donor. In nucleotides, the CDR3 is TGTGCCAGCAGCGTAGAACCTTGGGCCCACAATGAGCAGTTCTTC. Residues: CASSVEPWAHNEQFF. Variable domain in full (rest from reference TRBV9 and TRBJ2-1): DSGVTQTPKHLITATGQRVTLRCSPRSGDLSVYWYQQSLDQGLQFLIQYYNGEERAKGNILERFSAQQFPDLHSELNLSSLELGDSALYFCASSVEPWAHNEQFFGPGTRLTVL.